A selection of T cell receptor beta chains follows, all from one sample in a study of blood T cell repertoires in COVID-19. Profiled with immunoSEQ multiplex PCR; TCRdb holds only in-frame clones, not every one. The sample carries about 440,000 clones, roughly 91% recorded once. What was sequenced was peripheral blood. The receptors were gathered from a young woman with acute or convalescent COVID-19. Each CDR3 is given with its conserved first and last residue. A D gene is named only where the DNA matches it firmly. Clone size, where shown, is once, few, many, or a class for clones that have expanded.

J gene | clone size | V gene | D gene | CDR3 DNA | CDR3 protein
TRBJ2-7 | few | TRBV27 | . | TGTGCCAGCAGTTTAGGCCGCCGTTCCTACGAGCAGTACTTC | CASSLGRRSYEQYF
TRBJ2-5 | . | TRBV29-1 | . | TGCAGCGTTGGCTATTTGGAGACCCAGTACTTC | CSVGYLETQYF
TRBJ1-1 | few | TRBV10-2 | . | TGCGCCAGCAGTGAGAGGCAGGGGTGGACTGAAGCTTTCTTT | CASSERQGWTEAFF
TRBJ1-5 | . | TRBV12-3/TRBV12-4 | . | TGTGCCAGCACAAGGACCGGGGATCAGCCCCAGCATTTT | CASTRTGDQPQHF
TRBJ2-1 | . | TRBV6-5 | . | TGTGCCAGCAGTAGGGGGTCCTTTTTTCAGTTCTTC | CASSRGSFFQFF
TRBJ2-1 | . | TRBV19 | TRBD1 | TGTGCCAGTACCTCCGTAGACAGGGTGCTGGGGAATGAGCAGTTCTTC | CASTSVDRVLGNEQFF
TRBJ2-7 | once | TRBV10-2 | TRBD2 | TGCGCCAGCAAAAGCGGGGTCTACGAGCAGTACTTC | CASKSGVYEQYF
TRBJ2-1 | . | TRBV7-8 | . | TGTGCCAGCAGCCCCAGGGGACATGAGCAGTTCTTC | CASSPRGHEQFF
TRBJ2-1 | . | TRBV7-9 | . | TGTGCCAGCAGCCAATCTAGCGCAACCTACAATGAGCAGTTCTTC | CASSQSSATYNEQFF
TRBJ1-6 | . | TRBV4-1 | . | TGCGCCAGCAGCCCCGGCCGACCGGTCAGGTCGAATTCACCCCTCCACTTT | CASSPGRPVRSNSPLHF
TRBJ2-7 | . | TRBV2 | TRBD1 | TGTGCCAGCAGTGGACAGGGGGTTTCCTACGAGCAGTACTTC | CASSGQGVSYEQYF
TRBJ1-2 | . | TRBV9 | . | TGTGCCAGCAGCGTAGGGGGGGGTACCGACTATGGCTACACCTTC | CASSVGGGTDYGYTF
TRBJ2-3 | few | TRBV19 | TRBD2 | TGTGCCAGTAGTCCTTGGGAGGGGCGCACAGATACGCAGTATTTT | CASSPWEGRTDTQYF
TRBJ2-7 | once | TRBV10-2 | . | TGCGCCAGCAGTGAGACAGCTCCCGACGAGCAGTACTTC | CASSETAPDEQYF
TRBJ2-5 | . | TRBV4-1 | . | TGCGCCAGCAGCCAACCGGACAGAGACCAAGAGACCCAGTACTTC | CASSQPDRDQETQYF
TRBJ2-7 | . | TRBV19 | . | TGTGCCAGTAGTATAGATCCAGGGAATACCTACGAGCAGTACTTC | CASSIDPGNTYEQYF
TRBJ1-2 | . | TRBV30 | . | TGTGCCTGGATGGGTCAAACAGGGTCCTGGTACACCTTC | CAWMGQTGSWYTF
TRBJ2-3 | . | TRBV24-1 | TRBD2 | TGTGCCACCAGTGATCTTATGACTAGCGGGGGGAAGGATACGCAGTATTTT | CATSDLMTSGGKDTQYF
TRBJ2-5 | . | TRBV28 | TRBD2 | TGTGCCAGCAGTTTTTATAGCGGGGGGGCCGATGAGACCCAGTACTTC | CASSFYSGGADETQYF
TRBJ1-1 | . | TRBV6-1 | TRBD1 | TGTGCCAGCAGTGCCAGGGACAGGGGTTTACCAGCTGAAGCTTTCTTT | CASSARDRGLPAEAFF
TRBJ2-1 | . | TRBV5-1 | TRBD2 | TGCGCCAGCAGCTTGGACCTAGCGGGCTCCTACAATGAGCAGTTCTTC | CASSLDLAGSYNEQFF
TRBJ2-7 | few | TRBV3-1/TRBV3-2 | . | TGTGCCAGCAGCCAAGTCGTGAACTCCGGAGCAGAGCAGTACTTC | CASSQVVNSGAEQYF
TRBJ1-2 | . | TRBV6-5 | TRBD1 | TGTGCCAGCAGCGCCGGGACAGGGGGCCTCGATGGCTACACCTTC | CASSAGTGGLDGYTF
TRBJ1-2 | . | TRBV5-1 | . | TGCGCCAGCCACGGGAACCCGGACAGCCAGAACTATGGCTACACCTTC | CASHGNPDSQNYGYTF
TRBJ1-1 | . | TRBV27 | . | TGTGCCAGCAGTTCTCGGACCCGAGGGACTGAAGCTTTCTTT | CASSSRTRGTEAFF
TRBJ1-3 | . | TRBV5-1 | . | TGCGCCAGCAGCGTGACAGGAGTTGAAAACACCATATATTTT | CASSVTGVENTIYF
TRBJ1-5 | . | TRBV18 | TRBD1 | TGTGCCAGCTCACCAGACAGGGGAGGCAATCAGCCCCAGCATTTT | CASSPDRGGNQPQHF
TRBJ2-3 | . | TRBV30 | TRBD2 | TGTGCCTGGAGTGTATCTAGCGGGGGCACAGATACGCAGTATTTT | CAWSVSSGGTDTQYF
TRBJ1-6 | once | TRBV7-3 | . | TGTGCCAGCAGCTTCGGCCCGAGGGAGGTTTCACCCCTCCACTTT | CASSFGPREVSPLHF
TRBJ2-1 | . | TRBV19 | TRBD2 | TGTGCCAGTAGTCTGGGACTAGCGGGGGGCCTCAATGAGCAGTTCTTC | CASSLGLAGGLNEQFF
TRBJ2-5 | once | TRBV4-2 | TRBD1 | TGTGCCAGCAGCCAAGAAGGAGTTTGGGACAGCCAAGAGACCCAGTACTTC | CASSQEGVWDSQETQYF
TRBJ2-7 | . | TRBV6-5 | . | TGTGCCAGCAGTTACTCGAATCAGGGATCCGAGCAGTACTTC | CASSYSNQGSEQYF
TRBJ2-5 | . | TRBV7-6 | . | TGTGCCAGCAGGGGAGTCCAAGAGACCCAGTACTTC | CASRGVQETQYF